This is a list of T cell receptor beta chains from one sample in a study of T cell responses to AZD1222 COVID-19 vaccine. TCRdb keeps only in-frame clones here, not all; method: immunoSEQ multiplex PCR. The sample includes about 99,000 clones, 90% of them seen just once. The sample was peripheral blood, taken on day 0 of AZD1222 vaccination. All receptors come from an adult in good health. Each CDR3 is given with its conserved first and last residue. The D gene is left open where the match is weak. Size values are once, few and many counts, or a class for expanded clones, and some rows have none.

>TRBJ1-3|NA|NA|TRBV11-2
CASSSHRDISGNTIYF
TGTGCCAGCAGCTCACACCGGGACATATCTGGAAACACCATATATTTT
>TRBJ1-5|NA|NA|TRBV28
CASSPRAENQPQHF
TGTGCCAGCAGCCCACGGGCAGAAAATCAGCCCCAGCATTTT
>TRBJ2-7|NA|NA|TRBV10-3
CASSPRGYEQYF
TGTGCCAGCTCCCCGAGGGGGTACGAGCAGTACTTC
>TRBJ1-1|NA|once|TRBV30
CAWSVDSWRTEAFF
TGTGCCTGGAGTGTTGACTCCTGGCGGACTGAAGCTTTCTTT
>TRBJ1-2|TRBD1|once|TRBV14
CASSQDRGYGYTF
TGTGCCAGCAGTCAGGACAGGGGCTATGGCTACACCTTC
>TRBJ1-2|TRBD1|once|TRBV7-2
CASSPQLDRVIGYTF
TGTGCCAGCAGCCCGCAACTGGACAGGGTAATCGGCTACACCTTC
>TRBJ2-7|NA|NA|TRBV6-5
CASRRLSSYEQYF
TGTGCCAGCAGGAGACTGAGCTCCTACGAGCAGTACTTC
>TRBJ1-2|NA|NA|TRBV10-2
CASTMARSDYGYTF
TGCGCCAGTACAATGGCCAGGTCCGACTATGGCTACACCTTC
>TRBJ2-3|NA|NA|TRBV5-8
CASSLARRADTQYF
TGTGCCAGCAGCTTGGCCCGAAGGGCGGATACGCAGTATTTT
>TRBJ2-3|TRBD2|NA|TRBV5-1
CASSLYTSGSADTQYF
TGCGCCAGCAGCTTGTATACTAGCGGGTCTGCAGATACGCAGTATTTT
>TRBJ2-5|NA|NA|TRBV25-1
CANPRQAQGETQYF
TGTGCCAACCCTAGACAAGCCCAGGGGGAGACCCAGTACTTC
>TRBJ1-1|NA|NA|TRBV7-2
CASSFSEANTEAFF
TGTGCCAGCAGCTTTAGTGAAGCAAACACTGAAGCTTTCTTT
>TRBJ2-7|NA|NA|TRBV18
CASSPSGRLLSLSYEQYF
TGTGCCAGCTCACCATCGGGCCGACTCCTTTCTCTCTCCTACGAGCAGTACTTC
>TRBJ2-3|NA|NA|TRBV3-1/TRBV3-2
CASSQRSTDTQYF
TGTGCCAGCAGCCAACGAAGCACAGATACGCAGTATTTT
>TRBJ1-3|NA|NA|TRBV11-2
CASSLDSRGNTIYF
TGTGCCAGCAGCTTAGATTCGAGAGGAAACACCATATATTTT